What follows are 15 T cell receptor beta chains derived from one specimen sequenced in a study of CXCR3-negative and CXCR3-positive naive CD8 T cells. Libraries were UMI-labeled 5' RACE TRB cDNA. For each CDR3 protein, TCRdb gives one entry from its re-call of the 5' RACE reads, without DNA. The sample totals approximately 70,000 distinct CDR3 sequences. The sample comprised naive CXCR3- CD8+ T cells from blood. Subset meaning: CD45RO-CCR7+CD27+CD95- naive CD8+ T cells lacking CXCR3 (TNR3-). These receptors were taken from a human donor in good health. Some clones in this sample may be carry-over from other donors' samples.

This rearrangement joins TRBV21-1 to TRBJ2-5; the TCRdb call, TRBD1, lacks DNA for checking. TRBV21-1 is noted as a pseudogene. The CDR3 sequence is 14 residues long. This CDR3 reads CASSPWDGEETQYF.

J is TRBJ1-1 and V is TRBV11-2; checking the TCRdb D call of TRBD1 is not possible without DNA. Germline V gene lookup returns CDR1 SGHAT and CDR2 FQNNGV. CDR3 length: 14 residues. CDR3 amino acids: CASSDRGMNTEAFF. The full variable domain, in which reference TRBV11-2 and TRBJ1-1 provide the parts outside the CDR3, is EAGVAQSPRYKIIEKRQSVAFWCNPISGHATLYWYQQILGQGPKLLIQFQNNGVVDDSQLPKDRFSAERLKGVDSTLKIQPAKLEDSAVYLCASSDRGMNTEAFFGQGTRLTVV.

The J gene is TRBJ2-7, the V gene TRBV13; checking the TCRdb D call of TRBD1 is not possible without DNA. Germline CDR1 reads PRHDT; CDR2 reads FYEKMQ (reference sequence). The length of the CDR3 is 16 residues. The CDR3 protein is CASSLATGTGSYEQYF.

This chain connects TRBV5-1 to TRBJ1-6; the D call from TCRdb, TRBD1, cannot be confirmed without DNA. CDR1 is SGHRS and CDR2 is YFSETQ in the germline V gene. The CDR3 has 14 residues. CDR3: CASSPDRVEFALHF.

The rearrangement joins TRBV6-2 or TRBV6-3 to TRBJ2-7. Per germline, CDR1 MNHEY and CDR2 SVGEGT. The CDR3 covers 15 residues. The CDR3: CASSYMVDQPYEQYF.

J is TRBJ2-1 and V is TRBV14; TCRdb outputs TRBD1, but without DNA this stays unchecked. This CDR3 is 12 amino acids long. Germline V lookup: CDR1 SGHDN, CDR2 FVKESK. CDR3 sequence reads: CASSFGGNEQFF.

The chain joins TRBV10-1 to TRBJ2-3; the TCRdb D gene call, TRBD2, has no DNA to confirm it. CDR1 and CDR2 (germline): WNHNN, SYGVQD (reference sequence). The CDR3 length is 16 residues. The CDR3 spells CASSDRAGGPANTQYF.

The CDR3 sequence: CASSLKGAGGQNSYNEQFF. The J gene is TRBJ2-1, the V gene TRBV9; checking the TCRdb D call of TRBD1 is not possible without DNA. CDR3 length equals 19 residues. Germline CDR1 SGDLS, CDR2 YYNGEE. Drawing the rest from reference TRBV9 and TRBJ2-1, the complete variable domain is DSGVTQTPKHLITATGQRVTLRCSPRSGDLSVYWYQQSLDQGLQFLIQYYNGEERAKGNILERFSAQQFPDLHSELNLSSLELGDSALYFCASSLKGAGGQNSYNEQFFGPGTRLTVL.

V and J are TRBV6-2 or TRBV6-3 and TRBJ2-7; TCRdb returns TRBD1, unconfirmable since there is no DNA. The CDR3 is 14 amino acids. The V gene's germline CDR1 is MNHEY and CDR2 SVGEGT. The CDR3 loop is CASSPVRGSYEQYF.

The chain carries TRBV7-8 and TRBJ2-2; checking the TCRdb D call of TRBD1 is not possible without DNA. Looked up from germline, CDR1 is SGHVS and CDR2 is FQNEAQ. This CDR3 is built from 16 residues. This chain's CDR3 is CASSQRRIPGTGELFF.

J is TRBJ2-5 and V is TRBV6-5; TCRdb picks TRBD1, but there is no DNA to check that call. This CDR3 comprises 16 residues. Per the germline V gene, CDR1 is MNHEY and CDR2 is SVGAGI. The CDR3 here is CASSYLVGEPKETQYF.

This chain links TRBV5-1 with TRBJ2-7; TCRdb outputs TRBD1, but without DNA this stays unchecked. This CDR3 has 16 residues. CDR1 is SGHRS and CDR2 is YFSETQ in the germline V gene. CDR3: CASSFGTGLAGYEQYF.

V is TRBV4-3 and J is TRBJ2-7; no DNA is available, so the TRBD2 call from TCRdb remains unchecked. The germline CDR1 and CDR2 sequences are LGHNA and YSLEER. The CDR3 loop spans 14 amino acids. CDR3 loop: CASSQEEGTYEQYF.

The CDR3 protein is CASSPGTDNQPQHF. J is TRBJ1-5 and V is TRBV5-5; TCRdb indicates TRBD1, and absent DNA this call remains unverified. The CDR3 runs to 14 residues. CDR1 and CDR2 from the germline V gene are SGHKS and YYEKEE (reference sequence).

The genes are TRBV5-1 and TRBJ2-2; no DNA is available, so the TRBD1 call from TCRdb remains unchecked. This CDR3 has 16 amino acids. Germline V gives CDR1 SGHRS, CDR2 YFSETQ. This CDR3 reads CASRPGDSPNTGELFF.